These T cell receptor beta chains were read from a single sample in a study of regulatory dendritic cells for organ transplantation. This table comes from immunoSEQ multiplex PCR, and its TCRdb copy is limited to in-frame clones, with some not included. The sample lists 5,000 to 6,500 clones, around three fifths occurring once. The specimen sequenced was memory CD8+ T cells from blood. The receptors stem from a human donor in good health. Each CDR3 is given with its conserved first and last residue. A D gene is named only where the DNA matches it firmly. Expanded clones are given a class, and other clones once, few, many or no size at all.

j_call | v_call | clone_size | d_call | cdr3_length | cdr3_nt | cdr3_aa
TRBJ2-2 | TRBV5-5 | once | - | 15 | TGTGCCAGCAGCCTTGGGGGGATGAGCACCGGGGAGCTGTTTTTT | CASSLGGMSTGELFF
TRBJ1-1 | TRBV5-5 | - | - | 14 | TGTGCCAGCAGCTTGGGACCGGGGAACACTGAAGCTTTCTTT | CASSLGPGNTEAFF
TRBJ1-3 | TRBV4-1 | - | TRBD1 | 16 | TGCGCCAGCAGCCAGTGGGACAGGAACTCTGGAAACACCATATATTTT | CASSQWDRNSGNTIYF
TRBJ1-1 | TRBV19 | - | TRBD1 | 15 | TGTGCCAGTAGTATACTCGGACAGGAGAACACTGAAGCTTTCTTT | CASSILGQENTEAFF
TRBJ2-7 | TRBV29-1 | - | TRBD1 | 15 | TGCAGCGTCGCGATTCCGGGACAGGTAACCTACGAGCAGTACTTC | CSVAIPGQVTYEQYF
TRBJ2-7 | TRBV14 | - | TRBD1 | 14 | TGTGCCAGCAGCCAAGAAGGGGGCAGCTACGAGCAGTACTTC | CASSQEGGSYEQYF
TRBJ1-6 | TRBV13 | - | TRBD1 | 15 | TGTGCCAGCAGCGGTAGGGACAGCTCTAATTCACCCCTCCACTTT | CASSGRDSSNSPLHF
TRBJ2-7 | TRBV11-2 | - | TRBD1 | 14 | TGTGCCAGCAGCTTAGCCGACAGGGTAGATGAGCAGTACTTC | CASSLADRVDEQYF
TRBJ2-1 | TRBV4-2 | medium-sized | TRBD2 | 16 | TGTGCCAGCAGCCAAGATGGGAGCGGGGGGGCGGAGGAGCAGTTCTTC | CASSQDGSGGAEEQFF
TRBJ2-1 | TRBV27 | few | - | 12 | TGTGCCAGCAGTCCCGACAGGTGGGAGCAGTTCTTC | CASSPDRWEQFF
TRBJ2-2 | TRBV9 | - | - | 14 | TGTGCCAGCAGCGCTCGTTCCTACACCGGGGAGCTGTTTTTT | CASSARSYTGELFF
TRBJ1-5 | TRBV27 | - | TRBD1 | 15 | TGTGCCAGCAGCACCGGGACAGGGGGCAATCAGCCCCAGCATTTT | CASSTGTGGNQPQHF
TRBJ2-1 | TRBV7-8 | few | TRBD2 | 15 | TGTGCCAGCAGCTTAACAATAGCGGGGTTCGATGAGCAGTTCTTC | CASSLTIAGFDEQFF
TRBJ2-7 | TRBV7-8 | few | TRBD2 | 15 | TGTGCCAGCAGCTTAGGGCTAGCGGGGGGGCTCGAGCAGTACTTC | CASSLGLAGGLEQYF
TRBJ1-4 | TRBV15 | - | - | 15 | TGTGCCACCAGCAGAGCAAGGGGAACTAATGAAAAACTGTTTTTT | CATSRARGTNEKLFF
TRBJ2-1 | TRBV19 | - | - | 14 | TGTGCCAGTAGTACAGGGCTGGGATTGAATGAGCAGTTCTTC | CASSTGLGLNEQFF
TRBJ2-1 | TRBV6-1 | - | - | 15 | TGTGCCAGCAGTTCCATAGCGGCCTCCTACAATGAGCAGTTCTTC | CASSSIAASYNEQFF
TRBJ1-1 | TRBV5-1 | - | - | 15 | TGCGCCAGCAGCCCCGATCCACACCTTAGAGGTGAAGCTTTCTTT | CASSPDPHLRGEAFF
TRBJ1-1 | TRBV7-9 | - | TRBD1 | 15 | TGTGCCAGCAGCCTTGGACAGATAACCGAAGGGGGCGCTTTCTTT | CASSLGQITEGGAFF
TRBJ1-1 | TRBV7-8 | - | - | 15 | TGTGCCAGCAGCTTTAACAGCCAGGGGTACACTGAAGCTTTCTTT | CASSFNSQGYTEAFF
TRBJ1-5 | TRBV19 | - | - | 14 | TGTGCCAGTAGTGCTCAGGGGTTAAGTCAGCCCCAGCATTTT | CASSAQGLSQPQHF
TRBJ2-3 | TRBV6-4 | - | TRBD2 | 16 | TGTGCCAGCAGTGACTCCTCTAGCGGGGGGGCAGATACGCAGTATTTT | CASSDSSSGGADTQYF
TRBJ2-5 | TRBV9 | few | TRBD1 | 14 | TGTGCCAGCAGCGTAGAGTACAGGGGTGGGACCCAGTACTTC | CASSVEYRGGTQYF
TRBJ2-7 | TRBV6-5 | - | TRBD1 | 13 | TGTGCCAGCAGTTACCGGACAGGGTGGGGTCAGTACTTC | CASSYRTGWGQYF
TRBJ1-2 | TRBV7-2 | few | - | 16 | TGTGCCAGCAGCCGTACCCCCCCAGGGGCGAACTATGGCTACACCTTC | CASSRTPPGANYGYTF
TRBJ1-1 | TRBV4-1 | - | - | 14 | TGCGCCAGCAGCCAAGATCCAATGAACACTGAAGCTTTCTTT | CASSQDPMNTEAFF